Presented here are 23 T cell receptor beta chains from one specimen sequenced in a study of PD-1 blockade in classical Hodgkin lymphoma. Relapse after autologous stem cell transplantation occurred in every patient, and brentuximab vedotin exposure varied. The protocol was immunoSEQ multiplex PCR, while the TCRdb copy is restricted to in-frame clones and leaves out a portion. The table lists under 110,000 clones, roughly 90% of them singletons. This material consisted of peripheral blood mononuclear cells (PBMCs), taken before the second cycle of nivolumab. The receptors here all came from a human donor with classical Hodgkin lymphoma.

J is TRBJ2-6 and V is TRBV29-1; no clear D gene. The CDR3 loop spans 16 amino acids. In germline, CDR1 is SQVTM, CDR2 ANQGSEA. V lost 0 bases and J lost 0, with 9 bases in between. CDR3 DNA: TGCAGCGTTGAAGATCCCCGGAGCTCTGGGGCCAACGTCCTGACTTTC. Its protein is CSVEDPRSSGANVLTF.

This clone appeared a single time. V is TRBV11-2 and J is TRBJ1-1; 7 nucleotides match TRBD1. CDR3 length: 15 residues. After removal of 5 bases from V and 6 bases from J, the junction contained 12 bases not matched to a gene. Germline CDR1 and CDR2: SGHAT and FQNNGV. Here the CDR3 reads CASSLGNRGPPEAFF. CDR3 sequence (DNA): TGTGCCAGCAGCCTCGGGAACAGGGGACCACCTGAAGCTTTCTTT.

V gene TRBV19 combines with J gene TRBJ2-2, with D possibly matching TRBD2 (6 bases). In germline, CDR1 is LNHDA, CDR2 SQIVND (reference sequence). The V and J ends lost 5 bases and 1 base respectively, with 11 bases between them. The CDR3 is 15 residues long. The DNA for the CDR3 is TGTGCCAGTAGTGGGGCAGCGGGGAACACCGGGGAGCTGTTTTTT. This encodes CASSGAAGNTGELFF.

Here the CDR3 DNA reads TGTGCCAGCATGCGGACAGCGAACACTGAAGCTTTCTTT. Amino acid sequence: CASMRTANTEAFF. V usage is TRBV11-2 and J usage is TRBJ1-1; D might be TRBD1 (6 bases). The CDR3 contains 13 residues. Trimming left V 7 bases short and J 1 base short, with 10 bases between. Germline V gene lookup returns CDR1 SGHAT and CDR2 FQNNGV.

A remark on this clone: Germline is not matched at one junction end, which may reflect a read error. The chain employs TRBV28 and TRBJ2-7, with 7 bases identical to TRBD1. This CDR3 is built from 12 residues. Germline values: CDR1 MDHEN, CDR2 SYDVKM. The CDR3 loop is CASRLRGQAEDF. CDR3 DNA sequence: TGTGCCAGCAGATTAAGGGGGCAGGCTGAAGACTTC.

The chain combines TRBV29-1 with TRBJ2-1; TRBD2 is a possible D gene (7 bases). V dropped 0 bases and J dropped 7 bases, with 28 bases sitting between them. CDR3 size: 19 residues. Germline loops: CDR1 SQVTM, CDR2 ANQGSEA. This chain's CDR3 is CSVEDPRGAQVQFTNEQFF. The CDR3 DNA reads TGCAGCGTTGAAGATCCTCGGGGGGCCCAGGTCCAATTTACGAATGAGCAGTTCTTC.

This chain uses TRBV10-1 with TRBJ2-7; 7 bases align to TRBD2. Germline trimming cut 8 bases from V and 2 bases from J; bases unmatched to any gene: 6. This CDR3 is 13 amino acids long. Germline CDR1 is WNHNN and CDR2 is SYGVQD (reference sequence). The CDR3 bases are TGCGCCAGCCCAGGTCGGGGGGCCTACGAGCAGTACTTC. Translating it yields CASPGRGAYEQYF.

The genes are TRBV9 and TRBJ1-2; the D gene is possibly TRBD1 (5 bases). The CDR3 is made up of 15 amino acids. V shed 0 bases and J shed 4 bases, with 13 bases lying between them. CDR1 SGDLS and CDR2 YYNGEE come from the germline V gene. In nucleotides, the CDR3 is TGTGCCAGCAGCGTAGAGGGAGGGGCTAGCTATGGCTACACCTTC. Translating gives CASSVEGGASYGYTF.

The chain joins TRBV11-3 to TRBJ2-1, with D perhaps TRBD2 (5 bases). The CDR3 is made up of 13 amino acids. The germline V gene has CDR1 SGHNT and CDR2 YENEEA. Trimming removed 1 base from V and 15 bases from J, with 16 bases in between. DNA for the CDR3: TGTGCCAGCAGCTTAGGTCCTTCGAAGGAGGTGTTCTTC. Translating it yields CASSLGPSKEVFF.

This sequence joins TRBV7-2 and TRBJ2-1, with a weak D call TRBD2 (6 bases). The CDR3 loop spans 14 amino acids. The ends were cut back, 4 bases at V and 7 bases at J, with 14 bases in the middle. In germline, CDR1 is SGHTA, CDR2 FQGNSA. The CDR3 reads CASSSAVAGNEQFF. In DNA form, the CDR3 reads TGTGCCAGCAGCTCAGCGGTGGCGGGGAATGAGCAGTTCTTC.

This sequence joins TRBV27 and TRBJ1-1; D is unresolved. The CDR3 length is 13 residues. The V end lost 3 bases, the J end lost 4 bases, and 9 bases lay between the germline ends. Germline CDR1 and CDR2: MNHEY and SMNVEV (reference sequence). The CDR3 nucleotides are TGTGCCAGCAGTTTGGGCGGTAGCACTGAAGCTTTCTTT. Translated: CASSLGGSTEAFF.

V gene TRBV30 combines with J gene TRBJ1-4; D possibly corresponds to TRBD1 (5 bases). V was pared by 5 bases and J by 7 bases, with 23 bases between. This CDR3 is 16 amino acids long. Germline CDR1 and CDR2: GTSNPN and SVGIG (reference sequence). The CDR3 DNA follows: TGTGCCTGGGGCGGGGCCGGAAGGATAGTAGGTGAAAAACTGTTTTTT. As protein: CAWGGAGRIVGEKLFF. The whole variable domain, remainder taken from reference TRBV30 and TRBJ1-4, is SQTIHQWPATLVQPVGSPLSLECTVEGTSNPNLYWYRQAAGRGLQLLFYSVGIGQISSEVPQNLSASRPQDRQFILSSKKLLLSDSGFYLCAWGGAGRIVGEKLFFGSGTQLSVL.

This sequence joins TRBV7-2 and TRBJ2-1; the match to TRBD2 covers 11 bases. The CDR3 runs 17 residues. CDR1 and CDR2 (germline): SGHTA, FQGNSA. J was trimmed by 4 bases and V by 5 bases; bases with no gene match: 10. CDR3 coding DNA: TGTGCCAGCAGCCCCCATCCACCTAGCGGGGGGTACAATGAGCAGTTCTTC. Its protein product is CASSPHPPSGGYNEQFF.

The CDR3 is CASSVVPGTGMNTEAFF. CDR3 sequence (DNA): TGTGCCAGCAGCGTAGTTCCCGGGACAGGCATGAACACTGAAGCTTTCTTT. The V gene is TRBV9, the J gene TRBJ1-1, with TRBD1 identical over 8 bases. Germline V gives CDR1 SGDLS, CDR2 YYNGEE. V shed 0 bases and J 0 bases; nucleotides not matched to a gene: 7. There are 17 residues in the CDR3.

The chain links TRBV14 to TRBJ1-3, with no clear D. Germline-derived CDR1 and CDR2 are SGHDN and FVKESK. The CDR3 extends over 14 amino acids. Trimming left V 3 bases short and J 4 bases short, with 10 bases between. CDR3 sequence (DNA): TGTGCCAGCAGCCAGGATCTTGGGGGAAACACCATATATTTT. Residues: CASSQDLGGNTIYF.

In nucleotides, the CDR3 is TGTGCCAGCAGCAAAACCGGGGGGGGGCCAGATACGCAGTATTTT. As protein: CASSKTGGGPDTQYF. V and J are TRBV7-2 and TRBJ2-3; 8 bases map to TRBD2. V dropped 5 bases and J dropped 4; count of bases not matched to a gene: 8. CDR3 length: 15 amino acids. Germline CDR1 and CDR2: SGHTA and FQGNSA. Filled out from reference TRBV7-2 and TRBJ2-3, the complete variable domain reads GAGVSQSPSNKVTEKGKDVELRCDPISGHTALYWYRQSLGQGLEFLIYFQGNSAPDKSGLPSDRFSAERTGGSVSTLTIQRTQQEDSAVYLCASSKTGGGPDTQYFGPGTRLTVL.

The CDR3 DNA reads as TGTGCCAGCAGCATACAGGGGGCCATATCGAACACTGAAGCTTTCTTT. Its translation: CASSIQGAISNTEAFF. The J gene is TRBJ1-1, the V gene TRBV21-1; the D segment call TRBD1 is taken from the table without a DNA check. TRBV21-1 is assigned pseudogene status. This CDR3 contains 16 residues.

The gene calls are TRBV7-2 and TRBJ2-1, with D maybe TRBD2 (6 bases). Looked up from germline, CDR1 is SGHTA and CDR2 is FQGNSA. The CDR3 has 15 residues. V gave up 5 bases and J gave up 0 bases, with 11 bases separating them. CDR3 in DNA: TGTGCCAGCAGCCCCGCAGCGGGCTCCTACAATGAGCAGTTCTTC. Its protein is CASSPAAGSYNEQFF.

The chain joins TRBV7-8 to TRBJ1-6; no firm D call. This CDR3 is 15 amino acids long. The V gene's germline CDR1 is SGHVS and CDR2 FQNEAQ. The V gene lost 0 bases and the J gene lost 11 bases, with 14 bases spanning the gap. The CDR3 nucleotides read TGTGCCAGCAGCTTAGCGCGTTCAGAGTTCGCACCCCTCCACTTT. This encodes CASSLARSEFAPLHF.

This rearrangement joins TRBV6-5 to TRBJ2-5; TRBD1 matches 9 bases. This CDR3 is built from 15 residues. In germline, CDR1 is MNHEY, CDR2 SVGAGI. V lost 2 bases, J lost 4 bases, and 5 bases stayed unmatched. The CDR3 region is CASSYSDRGRETQYF. DNA of the CDR3: TGTGCCAGCAGTTACAGCGACAGGGGGAGAGAGACCCAGTACTTC.

The gene calls are TRBV10-3 and TRBJ1-3; D is uncertain. The V gene lost 2 bases and the J gene lost 0 bases, with 11 bases spanning the gap. This CDR3 contains 16 residues. Germline V gene data show CDR1 as ENHRY and CDR2 as SYGVKD. The CDR3 sequence: CAISEHGASSGNTIYF. In nucleotides, the CDR3 is TGTGCCATCAGTGAGCACGGAGCCAGCTCTGGAAACACCATATATTTT.

The CDR3 nucleotides read TGTGCCAGCAGCTCTCCTGCGGGGGGTGTCCGGGGCAATGAGCAGTTCTTC. Its translation is CASSSPAGGVRGNEQFF. The genes are TRBV13 and TRBJ2-1; 8 positions agree with TRBD2. J was trimmed by 6 bases and V by 4 bases; bases with no gene match: 14. The germline gives CDR1 PRHDT, CDR2 FYEKMQ (reference sequence). The CDR3 is 17 residues long.

This chain connects TRBV18 to TRBJ2-3; D is unresolved. V shed 5 bases and J shed 6 bases, with 12 bases lying between them. From germline, CDR1 is KGHSH and CDR2 LQKENI. The CDR3 spans 13 residues. This CDR3 is CASSKGRMDTQYF. The CDR3 region has the DNA TGTGCCAGCTCAAAAGGACGGATGGATACGCAGTATTTT.